The rows below give T cell receptor beta chains drawn from one sample of a study of vaccination and CD4 T cells after COVID-19. Each CDR3 protein gets one entry after TCRdb re-called the PCR reads with MiXCR. The sample records about 9,500 distinct CDR3 sequences, about two thirds being singletons. These receptors have no identified antigens. Sample: CD4+ T cells from blood, cultured in vitro, taken before SARS-CoV-2 vaccination. The receptors originated from a human donor who had recovered from COVID-19. Both conserved end residues are part of each CDR3. D genes are given only for firm matches. The size field is filled for only some rows; it gives once, few, many or a size class.

d_call	clone_size	v_call	j_call	cdr3_aa	cdr3_nt
.	few	TRBV5-1	TRBJ1-6	CASSLGGYNSPLHF	TGCGCCAGCAGCTTGGGGGGCTATAATTCACCCCTCCACTTT
.	.	TRBV6-1	TRBJ1-1	CASRRTELNTEAFF	TGTGCCAGCAGAAGGACAGAGCTGAACACTGAAGCTTTCTTT
TRBD1	few	TRBV20-1	TRBJ1-2	CSASYRGQKGYGYTF	TGCAGTGCTAGTTACAGGGGACAGAAGGGATATGGCTACACCTTC
.	.	TRBV20-1	TRBJ2-3	CSARTIGDTQYF	TGCAGTGCGAGGACTATCGGCGATACGCAGTATTTT
.	few	TRBV10-1	TRBJ2-3	CASSESDTDTQYF	TGCGCCAGCAGTGAGTCGGACACAGATACGCAGTATTTT
.	.	TRBV9	TRBJ1-5	CASSVDMGNQPQHF	TGTGCCAGCAGCGTAGATATGGGCAATCAGCCCCAGCATTTT
.	few	TRBV20-1	TRBJ1-6	CSASTGSYNSPLHF	TGCAGTGCTAGCACAGGCTCCTATAATTCACCCCTCCACTTT
TRBD2	few	TRBV20-1	TRBJ2-7	CSARGVSGIGYEQYF	TGCAGTGCTAGGGGGGTTAGCGGGATCGGGTACGAGCAGTACTTC
.	.	TRBV20-1	TRBJ2-7	CSANGIYEQYF	TGCAGTGCTAATGGAATATACGAGCAGTACTTC
.	.	TRBV24-1	TRBJ2-5	CATSVPGQETQYF	TGTGCCACCAGCGTTCCAGGCCAAGAGACCCAGTACTTC
.	few	TRBV10-3	TRBJ2-5	CAISTLRQETQYF	TGTGCCATCAGTACACTCCGCCAAGAGACCCAGTACTTC
TRBD1	.	TRBV7-2	TRBJ2-3	CASSGQGLTDTQYF	TGTGCCAGCAGCGGACAGGGATTGACAGATACGCAGTATTTT
TRBD1	.	TRBV7-9	TRBJ1-2	CASSHWDRVGYTF	TGTGCCAGCAGCCACTGGGACAGGGTCGGCTACACCTTC
TRBD1	.	TRBV6-1	TRBJ2-4	CASRSLTQGEQYF	TGTGCCAGCAGGAGTCTTACACAGGGGGAGCAGTACTTC
.	.	TRBV28	TRBJ1-2	CASSFTGPYGYTF	TGTGCCAGCAGTTTCACAGGGCCCTATGGCTACACCTTC
TRBD1	.	TRBV27	TRBJ1-2	CASSGQGYGYTF	TGTGCCAGCAGCGGACAGGGCTATGGCTACACCTTC
.	few	TRBV20-1	TRBJ1-6	CSASGLFELNSPLHF	TGCAGTGCTAGTGGGCTGTTTGAGCTTAATTCACCCCTCCACTTT